The present T cell receptor beta chain was sequenced within a study of CD8 T cells in Susac syndrome. Matched for age and sex, the controls were healthy donors. Negative isolation was used for CD8+ and CD4+ T cells and FACS enrichment for TEMRA cells. The authors reverse transcribed roughly 0.5 to 1 ug RNA with random hexamers. By means of immunoSEQ multiplex PCR, TCR beta CDR3 spanning 54 Vbeta and 13 Jbeta underwent amplification. Each CDR3 protein gets one entry after TCRdb re-called the immunoSEQ multiplex PCR reads with MiXCR. Altogether fewer than 200,000 distinct CDR3 sequences are present, around 93% being singletons, with the ten largest covering around 0.1%. Study observations and caveats: Acknowledgment was made by the study that its TCR sequencing and HLA analysis involved a relatively small number of individuals.

V was clipped by 5 bases and J by 6 bases, with 17 bases between them. Germline assignment: CDR1 SGHVS and CDR2 FQNEAQ. The CDR3 is made up of 16 amino acids. As regards this clonotype: No antigen is known for it.

The chain joins TRBV7-8 to TRBJ2-6; D assignment may be TRBD1 or TRBD2 (5 bases each). Sequencing was carried out using CD4+ T cells from PBMCs. This TCR was recovered from a human donor in good health. In DNA form, the CDR3 reads TGTGCCAGCAGCCCGGGACGTCGCAGTCTGGCCAACGTCCTGACTTTC. Its protein product is CASSPGRRSLANVLTF.